This T cell receptor beta chain was recorded in a study of T cell repertoires in cytomegalovirus infection. This clonotype has a handful of counts. Antigen unknown. This CDR3 has 11 amino acids. Per germline, CDR1 MGHRA and CDR2 YSYEKL. V dropped 8 bases and J dropped 8 bases, with 10 bases sitting between them. TCRdb re-called the reads through MiXCR, storing one row per CDR3 protein. The sample lists approximately 100,000 distinct CDR3 sequences; 25% to 35% were seen once. General observations from the study: What dominated the ex vivo response were HLA-C-restricted CMV-specific TCR beta clonotypes.

The clonotype comes from a human donor in good health (CMV status not recorded). Some clones in this sample may be carry-over from other donors' samples. The input for sequencing was CD8+ T cells from cultured PBMCs, taken from culture after CMV antigen stimulation. The chain joins TRBV4-1 to TRBJ2-1; D not certain. The CDR3 nucleotides read TGCGCCAGCCTTCGAGGCGATGAGCAGTTCTTC. Encoded protein: CASLRGDEQFF.